A single sample is the source of the 16 T cell receptor beta chains below, sequenced in a study of beta chain features in type 1 diabetes. General observations from the study: In every one of the four CD4+ subsets, TCRB CDR3s were moderately but significantly shorter in Type 1 diabetes patients.

The authors reverse transcribed all of the isolated RNA, so sequencing captured expressed TCRB transcripts. Some clones are missing from TCRdb's copy, which holds only in-frame ones; the method was immunoSEQ multiplex PCR. Seen here are roughly 340,000 clones, roughly an eighth observed once, and the top ten hold 0.0095% to 0.011%. No antigen has been identified for these receptors. The sequencing sample was made of naive CD4+ T cells from blood. The receptors derive from a woman between 18 and 29 years old with type 1 diabetes.

The rearrangement links TRBV4-3 to TRBJ2-6, with TRBD2 matching 9 bases. V was pared by 0 bases and J by 2 bases, with 5 bases of the junction left unmatched. The CDR3 contains 18 residues. CDR1 is LGHNA and CDR2 is YSLEER in the germline V gene. CDR3 loop: CASSQDVGGGAGANVLTF. CDR3 bases: TGCGCCAGCAGCCAAGATGTTGGCGGGGGGGCTGGGGCCAACGTCCTGACTTTC.

This clone was recorded a few times. J is TRBJ2-3 and V is TRBV14, with a weak D call TRBD1 (6 bases). Trimming took off 4 bases at V and 0 bases at J, with 17 bases between the two ends. The CDR3 spans 17 residues. CDR1 is SGHDN, CDR2 FVKESK, per germline. In DNA, the CDR3 is TGTGCCAGCAGCCCCTACAGGGCTGTACGAAGCACAGATACGCAGTATTTT. Translated, it gives CASSPYRAVRSTDTQYF.

CDR3 protein: CASSVPGRSGYTF. CDR3 sequence (DNA): TGTGCCAGCAGTGTACCAGGTCGGTCTGGCTACACCTTC. The chain carries TRBV25-1 and TRBJ1-2, with no clear D. The germline gives CDR1 MGHDK, CDR2 SYGVNS. The CDR3 length is 13 residues. Between the trimmed V and J ends, which lost 4 bases and 7 bases, there was a span of 13 bases.

The chain uses TRBV27 and TRBJ2-1; 8 bases align to TRBD2. Germline loops: CDR1 MNHEY, CDR2 SMNVEV (reference sequence). The CDR3 is 13 amino acids. The junction had 7 bases not matched to a gene; V was cut back by 7 bases and J by 8 bases. The CDR3 sequence: CASTRGDRDEQFF. As DNA, the CDR3 is TGTGCCAGCACGCGGGGGGACCGGGATGAGCAGTTCTTC.

In DNA, the CDR3 is TGTGCCAGCAGCTTCGGGGAGTACGAGCAGTACTTC. Translation gives CASSFGEYEQYF. The genes are TRBV11-3 and TRBJ2-7; D perhaps matches TRBD2 (5 bases). V was pared by 3 bases and J by 4 bases, with 7 bases between. CDR3 size: 12 residues. Germline CDR1 reads SGHNT; CDR2 reads YENEEA. Filled out from reference TRBV11-3 and TRBJ2-7, the complete variable domain reads EAGVVQSPRYKIIEKKQPVAFWCNPISGHNTLYWYLQNLGQGPELLIRYENEEAVDDSQLPKDRFSAERLKGVDSTLKIQPAELGDSAVYLCASSFGEYEQYFGPGTRLTVT.

The rearrangement joins TRBV27 to TRBJ2-1; 7 positions agree with TRBD2. J was trimmed by 8 bases and V by 5 bases; bases with no gene match: 9. The CDR3 is 14 amino acids. Germline CDR1 reads MNHEY; CDR2 reads SMNVEV (reference sequence). The CDR3 is CASSTLARKDEQFF. CDR3 nucleotide sequence: TGTGCCAGCAGTACACTAGCGAGGAAGGATGAGCAGTTCTTC.

This clone was seen a few times. The chain couples TRBV11-2 to TRBJ1-1; 7 positions agree with TRBD1. Germline V lookup: CDR1 SGHAT, CDR2 FQNNGV. CDR3 length equals 14 residues. The V segment lost 5 bases and the J segment 1 base; nucleotides outside the gene matches: 4. The CDR3 spells CASSNQGGNTEAFF. DNA for the CDR3: TGTGCCAGCAGCAACCAGGGGGGGAACACTGAAGCTTTCTTT.

CDR3 DNA: TGTGCCAGCAGCCAACCAACCCCGGGACAGCTGTCACCCCTCCACTTT. It encodes CASSQPTPGQLSPLHF. The chain links TRBV14 to TRBJ1-6; TRBD1 matches at 7 bases. V was clipped by 2 bases and J by 10 bases; unmatched bases: 11. From germline, CDR1 is SGHDN and CDR2 FVKESK. This CDR3 comprises 16 residues.

This clone was seen a handful of times. The rearrangement links TRBV6-6 to TRBJ1-6; no definite D call. Germline lookup yields CDR1 MNHNY and CDR2 SVGAGI (reference sequence). This CDR3 is built from 11 residues. Trimming cost V 7 bases and J 12 bases, with 10 bases left between them. Written as DNA, the CDR3 is TGTGCCAGCACTGGAGTTGGACCCCTCCACTTT. Translated: CASTGVGPLHF.

This clone appeared a few times. The chain links TRBV7-2 to TRBJ2-1, with 11 bases that match TRBD2. The CDR3 loop spans 19 amino acids. The trim removed 1 base at V and 4 bases at J, leaving 12 bases unmatched. Germline CDR1 reads SGHTA; CDR2 reads FQGNSA. The DNA for the CDR3 is TGTGCCAGCAGCTTAGGGGGACTAGCGGCACCCTCGGGATACAATGAGCAGTTCTTC. Translation gives CASSLGGLAAPSGYNEQFF.

This clone turned up a few times. The chain carries TRBV5-1 and TRBJ2-3; D is uncertain. The germline V and J ends were trimmed by 1 base and 2 bases, with 8 bases remaining between them. Germline loops: CDR1 SGHRS, CDR2 YFSETQ. This CDR3 contains 14 residues. The CDR3 loop reads CASSLLVPTDTQYF. CDR3 DNA: TGCGCCAGCAGCTTGCTTGTCCCCACAGATACGCAGTATTTT.

This sequence joins TRBV4-3 and TRBJ2-1; TRBD2 matches at 8 bases. The CDR3 loop spans 17 amino acids. Looked up from germline, CDR1 is LGHNA and CDR2 is YSLEER. With 2 bases clipped from V and 2 bases from J, the junction kept 8 bases outside the gene matches. Here the CDR3 reads CASSQLWGSGAYNEQFF. Written as DNA, the CDR3 is TGCGCCAGCAGCCAACTATGGGGTAGCGGGGCCTACAATGAGCAGTTCTTC.

This clone was counted between two and nine times. This chain uses TRBV9 with TRBJ2-7; the D gene is possibly TRBD1 (6 bases). The germline CDR1 and CDR2 sequences are SGDLS and YYNGEE. CDR3 length: 15 residues. The V end was cut by 0 bases, the J end by 4 bases, with 14 bases between. Written as DNA, the CDR3 is TGTGCCAGCAGCGTAGGATGGGACACCAGATACGAGCAGTACTTC. Protein: CASSVGWDTRYEQYF.

There are a few counts of this clone. The CDR3 here is CASSPGGRYTGELFF. CDR3 sequence (DNA): TGCGCCAGCAGTCCTGGCGGGAGGTACACCGGGGAGCTGTTTTTT. V gene TRBV5-1 combines with J gene TRBJ2-2, with 8 nucleotides matching TRBD2. Looked up from germline, CDR1 is SGHRS and CDR2 is YFSETQ. J lost 3 bases, V lost 5 bases, and 6 bases had no gene match. This CDR3 has 15 amino acids.

This clone was picked up a small number of times. The chain combines TRBV5-1 with TRBJ2-2; 7 positions match TRBD2. The CDR3 covers 14 residues. The V gene's germline CDR1 is SGHRS and CDR2 YFSETQ. Trimming took 3 bases from V and 3 from J; bases not matched to a gene: 2. CDR3 DNA: TGCGCCAGCAGCTCCCTAGCGGACACCGGGGAGCTGTTTTTT. Translating it yields CASSSLADTGELFF.

This chain joins TRBV7-2 and TRBJ1-4, with a tentative D call TRBD1 (6 bases). V dropped 0 bases and J dropped 8 bases, with 16 bases sitting between them. CDR3 length: 16 amino acids. From germline, CDR1 is SGHTA and CDR2 FQGNSA. The chain's CDR3 is CASSLALRGSGEKLFF. The CDR3 nucleotides read TGTGCCAGCAGCTTAGCCCTCAGGGGTAGTGGGGAAAAACTGTTTTTT.